Shown below are 18 T cell receptor beta chains from a single sample sequenced in a study of persistence of HIV-infected CD4 T cells (dated by TCRdb to 2019 to 2021). Antigens of these TCRs are unknown. Read against the paper, the sample's treatment or condition label means: suppressive antiretroviral therapy. A pool of overlapping 15-mer peptides from HIV-1 Gag, at 1 ug per peptide per mL, was used to stimulate the cells. Nonresponding CD40L-negative CD69-negative CD45RO-high memory CD4+ T cells were sorted as memory populations depleted of antigen-responding cells. The immunoSEQ hsTCRB assay version 4, run in survey mode, was used to sequence TCRbeta repertoires from genomic DNA. This immuneACCESS table, as held by TCRdb, lists in-frame sequences with V and J called but not all clones. Of the missing ones, under half trace to an unresolved V gene in checked studies; the others have no known cause. The sample table lists about 36,000 clones, 85% of them with a count of one. 5.4% of the sample is taken by the ten largest.

This specimen was cultured CD4+ T cells from PBMCs, taken from a patient who received antiretroviral therapy. In light of the paper, this sample's cell subset or site label describes: CD40L-CD69- CD45RO-high memory CD4 T cells not responding to Gag peptides. The receptors were gathered from an adult with HIV. The donor label of this sample is uncertain.

The chain links TRBV6-5 to TRBJ2-7; no reliable D call. The germline V and J ends were trimmed by 5 bases and 3 bases, with 8 bases remaining between them. Germline V gene sequence: CDR1 MNHEY, CDR2 SVGAGI. CDR3 length equals 12 residues. CDR3 DNA: TGTGCCAGCAGTAAGTCCAGCTACGAGCAGTACTTC. It encodes CASSKSSYEQYF.

The chain couples TRBV3-1 (or the pseudogene TRBV3-2) to TRBJ2-7, with no clear D. The CDR3 runs 13 residues. V was cut by 7 bases and J by 5 bases, with 15 bases left in between. Germline V gives CDR1 LGHDT, CDR2 YNNKEL (reference sequence). The DNA of the CDR3 is TGTGCCAGCACCCACGTCGGCAGTAACGAGCAGTACTTC. Translating gives CASTHVGSNEQYF.

The V gene is TRBV19, the J gene TRBJ1-2; 8 bases agree with TRBD1. V was pared by 5 bases and J by 4 bases, with 9 bases of the junction left unmatched. In germline, CDR1 is LNHDA, CDR2 SQIVND (reference sequence). The CDR3 totals 15 residues. CDR3 DNA sequence: TGTGCCAGTAGTCCTAAGGGGACAGGAGCCTATGGCTACACCTTC. It specifies CASSPKGTGAYGYTF.

This clone has a single count. V usage is TRBV2 and J usage is TRBJ2-1; D ambiguous. Germline values: CDR1 SNHLY, CDR2 FYNNEI. The CDR3 spans 11 residues. V shed 5 bases and J shed 8 bases, with 7 bases lying between them. This CDR3 reads CASSLHDEQFF. The CDR3 nucleotides are TGTGCCAGCAGTCTACACGATGAGCAGTTCTTC.

This clone was seen just once. The chain has TRBV7-6 and TRBJ2-2; 7 nucleotides agree with TRBD1. Germline V gene data show CDR1 as SGHVS and CDR2 as FNYEAQ. There are 15 residues in the CDR3. Trimming at V came to 1 base and at J to 2 bases, leaving 1 base not matched to a gene. The CDR3: CASSLGQGNTGELFF. The CDR3, as DNA: TGTGCCAGCAGCTTAGGACAGGGCAACACCGGGGAGCTGTTTTTT.

This clone turned up a few times. V and J are TRBV2 and TRBJ1-1; D is undetermined. Germline loops: CDR1 SNHLY, CDR2 FYNNEI. The CDR3 consists of 12 residues. V was clipped by 4 bases and J by 4 bases, with 7 bases between them. The CDR3 coding sequence is TGTGCCAGCAGTGCGTCCCCCACTGAAGCTTTCTTT. Residues: CASSASPTEAFF.

This chain connects TRBV7-9 to TRBJ2-1; 8 bases fit TRBD2. V shed 3 bases, J shed 8 bases, and the junction held 0 bases outside the gene matches. Germline CDR1 is SEHNR and CDR2 is FQNEAQ (reference sequence). The CDR3 extends over 12 amino acids. CDR3: CASSFSGDEQFF. The CDR3 region has the DNA TGTGCCAGCAGCTTTAGCGGGGATGAGCAGTTCTTC.

The chain carries TRBV19 and TRBJ1-1, with D uncertain. V was cut by 6 bases and J by 3 bases, with 5 bases left in between. Germline V gives CDR1 LNHDA, CDR2 SQIVND (reference sequence). The CDR3 loop spans 11 amino acids. For the CDR3, the DNA is TGTGCCAGTAGGTGGGACACTGAAGCTTTCTTT. Translated, it gives CASRWDTEAFF.

The rearrangement links TRBV14 to TRBJ2-2; 7 bases map to TRBD1. The CDR3 contains 15 residues. Germline lookup yields CDR1 SGHDN and CDR2 FVKESK. J gave up 2 bases and V 3 bases, and 3 bases lay outside the gene matches. Written as DNA, the CDR3 is TGTGCCAGCAGCCACGGGACAGCCAACACCGGGGAGCTGTTTTTT. It specifies CASSHGTANTGELFF.

The rearrangement joins TRBV10-3 to TRBJ1-5; tentatively, D is TRBD1 (6 bases). CDR1 is ENHRY, CDR2 SYGVKD, per germline. The CDR3 totals 13 residues. Trimming cost V 6 bases and J 7 bases, with 13 bases left between them. As DNA, the CDR3 is TGTGCCATCAGGCAGGGGCGCGGCCAGCCCCAGCATTTT. It is translated as CAIRQGRGQPQHF.

The gene calls are TRBV2 and TRBJ1-1; no clear D. V was clipped by 2 bases and J by 3 bases, with 1 base between them. CDR1 is SNHLY, CDR2 FYNNEI, per germline. The CDR3 consists of 11 residues. The CDR3 is CASSEYTEAFF. For the CDR3, the DNA is TGTGCCAGCAGTGAATACACTGAAGCTTTCTTT.

This clone was detected only a few times. The J gene is TRBJ2-7, the V gene TRBV7-2, with TRBD1 identical over 9 bases. V dropped 3 bases and J dropped 3; count of bases not matched to a gene: 6. Germline V CDR1 and CDR2: SGHTA, FQGNSA. CDR3 length: 15 residues. The CDR3 sequence is CASSFSGTGFYEQYF. CDR3 sequence (DNA): TGTGCCAGCAGCTTCTCCGGGACAGGGTTCTACGAGCAGTACTTC. Looking up the rest from reference TRBV7-2 and TRBJ2-7 gives the full variable domain: GAGVSQSPSNKVTEKGKDVELRCDPISGHTALYWYRQSLGQGLEFLIYFQGNSAPDKSGLPSDRFSAERTGGSVSTLTIQRTQQEDSAVYLCASSFSGTGFYEQYFGPGTRLTVT.

A single count supports this clone. The chain uses TRBV10-1 and TRBJ2-5; possible D gene TRBD1, 6 bases. V dropped 6 bases and J dropped 4 bases, with 9 bases sitting between them. CDR1 and CDR2 (germline): WNHNN, SYGVQD (reference sequence). This CDR3 has 12 amino acids. The CDR3 DNA follows: TGCGCCAGCAGCAGGGGCCCAGAGACCCAGTACTTC. Protein product: CASSRGPETQYF.

With regard to this clone: Other nucleotide sequences in the sample specify the same CDR3. The chain carries TRBV28 and TRBJ1-2, with D possibly matching TRBD1 (6 bases). Trimming cost V 0 bases and J 8 bases, with 10 bases left between them. This CDR3 has 13 amino acids. CDR1 is MDHEN and CDR2 is SYDVKM in the germline V gene. This CDR3 is CASSLWTGEGYTF. The CDR3 DNA is TGTGCCAGCAGTTTATGGACAGGTGAAGGCTACACCTTC.

The chain recombines TRBV23-1 with TRBJ2-7; maybe TRBD2 (5 bases). TRBV23-1 is an open reading frame whose function is uncertain. The CDR3 loop spans 14 amino acids. V was pared by 7 bases and J by 0 bases, with 13 bases between. The DNA of the CDR3 is TGCGCCAGCAACCCCCGAGGGAGCTCCTACGAGCAGTACTTC. This gives the protein CASNPRGSSYEQYF.

This chain connects TRBV6-5 to TRBJ2-3; TRBD1 aligns across 8 bases. This CDR3 has 15 residues. J was trimmed by 4 bases and V by 4 bases; bases with no gene match: 7. The germline V gene has CDR1 MNHEY and CDR2 SVGAGI. This CDR3 is CASSSRTGIADTQYF. The CDR3 coding sequence is TGTGCCAGCAGTTCCAGGACAGGGATAGCAGATACGCAGTATTTT.

The chain links TRBV28 to TRBJ1-1; D unclear. The V gene's germline CDR1 is MDHEN and CDR2 SYDVKM. Trimming pared 5 bases from V and 10 bases from J, leaving 14 bases between. This CDR3 spans 12 amino acids. The CDR3 sequence: CASSLLGIAAFF. In DNA form, the CDR3 reads TGTGCCAGCAGTCTTTTGGGTATTGCAGCTTTCTTT. Drawing the rest from reference TRBV28 and TRBJ1-1, the complete variable domain is DVKVTQSSRYLVKRTGEKVFLECVQDMDHENMFWYRQDPGLGLRLIYFSYDVKMKEKGDIPEGYSVSREKKERFSLILESASTNQTSMYLCASSLLGIAAFFGQGTRLTVV.

The gene calls are TRBV19 and TRBJ2-7; TRBD1 matches 8 bases. The CDR3 consists of 16 residues. CDR1 is LNHDA and CDR2 is SQIVND in the germline V gene (reference sequence). Trimming at V came to 8 bases and at J to 3 bases, leaving 15 bases not matched to a gene. The CDR3 DNA sequence: TGTGCCAGTTCGGAAATGGGGACAGGACGGGACTACGAGCAGTACTTC. Protein: CASSEMGTGRDYEQYF. Full variable domain (missing parts from reference TRBV19 and TRBJ2-7): DGGITQSPKYLFRKEGQNVTLSCEQNLNHDAMYWYRQDPGQGLRLIYYSQIVNDFQKGDIAEGYSVSREKKESFPLTVTSAQKNPTAFYLCASSEMGTGRDYEQYFGPGTRLTVT.